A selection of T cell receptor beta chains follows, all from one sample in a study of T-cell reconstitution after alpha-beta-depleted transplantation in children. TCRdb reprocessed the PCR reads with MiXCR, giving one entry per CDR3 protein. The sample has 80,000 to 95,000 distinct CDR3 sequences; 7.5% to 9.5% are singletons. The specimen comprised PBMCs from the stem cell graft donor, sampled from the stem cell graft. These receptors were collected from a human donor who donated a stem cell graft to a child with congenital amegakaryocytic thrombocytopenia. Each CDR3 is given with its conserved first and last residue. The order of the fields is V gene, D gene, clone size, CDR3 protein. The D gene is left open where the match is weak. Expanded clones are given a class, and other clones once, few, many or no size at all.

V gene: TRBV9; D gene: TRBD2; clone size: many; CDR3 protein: CASSGWTSPNEQFF
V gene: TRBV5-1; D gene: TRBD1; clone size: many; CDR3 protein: CASSLGTGGNEQFF
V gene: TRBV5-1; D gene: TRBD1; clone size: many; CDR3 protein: CASSSGQGIDEQYF
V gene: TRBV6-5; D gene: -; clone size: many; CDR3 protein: CASSSSQGEYEQYF
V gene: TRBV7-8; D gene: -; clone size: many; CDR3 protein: CASSLAGVETQYF
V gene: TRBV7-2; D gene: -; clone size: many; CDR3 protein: CASSFLSQETQYF
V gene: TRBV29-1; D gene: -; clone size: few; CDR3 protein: CSVGGLSEKLFF
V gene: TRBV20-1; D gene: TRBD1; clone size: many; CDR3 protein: CSASRTGGDEQYF
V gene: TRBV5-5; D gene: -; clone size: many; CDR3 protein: CASSLNSDREQFF
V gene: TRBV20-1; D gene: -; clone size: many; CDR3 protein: CSARPLTGASAYGYTF
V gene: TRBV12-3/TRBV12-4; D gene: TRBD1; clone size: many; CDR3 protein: CASTTAGGNEQFF
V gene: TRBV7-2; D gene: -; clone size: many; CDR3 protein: CASSFDPGISYEQYF
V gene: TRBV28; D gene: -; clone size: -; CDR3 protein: CASSFPVGDQPQHF
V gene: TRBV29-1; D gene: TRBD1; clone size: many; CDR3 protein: CSVGQGRIYGYTF
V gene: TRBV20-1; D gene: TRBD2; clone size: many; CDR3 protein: CSANSAGYTSGSVDEQYF
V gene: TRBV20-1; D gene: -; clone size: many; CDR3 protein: CSAQPGTHLISYNEQFF
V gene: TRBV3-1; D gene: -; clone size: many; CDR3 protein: CASSGGNGNTIYF
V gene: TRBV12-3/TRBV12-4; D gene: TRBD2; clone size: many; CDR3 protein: CASSFRGGDNEQYF
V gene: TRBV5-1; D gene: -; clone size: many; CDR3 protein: CASSFDSFEQYF
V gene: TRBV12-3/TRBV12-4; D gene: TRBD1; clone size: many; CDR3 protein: CASNPGTGPQYF
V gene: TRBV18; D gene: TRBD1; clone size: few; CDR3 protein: CASSPLSGQGASNEQFF
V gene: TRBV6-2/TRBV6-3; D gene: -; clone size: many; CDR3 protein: CASSYSPASNHGYTF
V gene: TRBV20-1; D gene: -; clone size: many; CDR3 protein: CSARGFTDTQYF
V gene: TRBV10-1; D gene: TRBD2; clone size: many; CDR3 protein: CASSGTTNTGELFF
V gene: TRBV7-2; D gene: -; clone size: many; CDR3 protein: CASSLDQSDEQFF
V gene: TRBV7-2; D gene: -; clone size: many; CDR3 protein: CASSSRANIQYF
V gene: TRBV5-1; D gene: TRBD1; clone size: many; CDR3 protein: CASSVTGANNEKLFF
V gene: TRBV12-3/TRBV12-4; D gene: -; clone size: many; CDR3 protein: CASRLAGDEQFF
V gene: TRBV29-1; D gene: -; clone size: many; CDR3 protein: CSVRVGGDTEAFF
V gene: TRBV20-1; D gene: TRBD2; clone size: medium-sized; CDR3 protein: CSATGLAGGYNEQFF
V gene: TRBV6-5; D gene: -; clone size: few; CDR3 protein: CASSRGGEKLFF
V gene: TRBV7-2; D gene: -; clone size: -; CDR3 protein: CASSPESGTNEKLFF
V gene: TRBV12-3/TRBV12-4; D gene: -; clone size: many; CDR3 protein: CASSLGRNSPLHF
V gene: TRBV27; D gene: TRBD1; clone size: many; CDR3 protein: CASSLSGGGTGELFF
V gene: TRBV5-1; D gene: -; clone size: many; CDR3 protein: CASSPQPEGGEAFF
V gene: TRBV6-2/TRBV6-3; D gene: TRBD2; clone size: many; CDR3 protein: CASIQLGGRLDTQYF
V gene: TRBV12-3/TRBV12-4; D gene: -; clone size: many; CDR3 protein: CASSSRVNAGSSYNEQFF
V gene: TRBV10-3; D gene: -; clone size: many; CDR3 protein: CAISDTGELFF
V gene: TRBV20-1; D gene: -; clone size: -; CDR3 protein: CSATRASPPYNEQFF
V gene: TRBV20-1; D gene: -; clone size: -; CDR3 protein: CSARDPQGGGYTDTQYF
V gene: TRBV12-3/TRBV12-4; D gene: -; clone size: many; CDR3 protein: CASRNRQDSGYGYTF
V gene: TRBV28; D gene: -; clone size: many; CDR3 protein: CASRTFGRSEDGYTF